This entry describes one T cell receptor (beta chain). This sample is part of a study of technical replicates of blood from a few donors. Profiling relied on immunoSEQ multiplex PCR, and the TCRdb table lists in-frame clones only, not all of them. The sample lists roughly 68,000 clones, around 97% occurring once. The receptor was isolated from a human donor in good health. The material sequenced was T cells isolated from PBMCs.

The CDR3 DNA follows: TGTGCCAGCATCAAGGACAGCCTGAGTGGCTACACCTTC. It encodes CASIKDSLSGYTF. The gene calls are TRBV7-9 and TRBJ1-2, with D maybe TRBD1 (6 bases). The ends were cut back, 7 bases at V and 7 bases at J, with 16 bases in the middle. The CDR3 contains 13 residues. The germline V gene has CDR1 SEHNR and CDR2 FQNEAQ (reference sequence).